This TCR beta chain was identified during a study of CD8 T cells in Susac syndrome. Study information: Patients with Susac syndrome were, at the time of blood collection, therapy-naive, maintained on corticosteroids, or maintained on intravenous immunoglobulin alone. Study results and limitations: A relatively small number of individuals underwent TCR sequencing and HLA analysis.

Details on this clonotype: Its antigen is undetermined.

Germline loops: CDR1 PRHDT, CDR2 FYEKMQ (reference sequence). V lost 3 bases and J lost 4, with 9 bases in between. This CDR3 contains 13 residues. Reverse transcription of roughly 0.45 to 1 ug RNA was carried out with random hexamers. The CDR3 of TCR beta was amplified by immunoSEQ multiplex PCR across 54 Vbeta and 13 Jbeta. TCRdb fed the immunoSEQ multiplex PCR reads into MiXCR, producing one record per CDR3 protein. Among some 240,000 distinct CDR3 sequences, almost 97% were seen once, and the ten largest hold about 0.094%. This clonotype was sampled from a human donor with Susac syndrome. Specimen: CD4+ T cells from PBMCs. The gene calls are TRBV13 and TRBJ1-1, with D maybe TRBD1 (5 bases). CDR3 residues: CASSFRVTTEAFF. The DNA of the CDR3 is TGTGCCAGCAGCTTCAGGGTGACCACTGAAGCTTTCTTT.